This is a list of T cell receptor beta chains from one sample in a study of beta chain features in type 1 diabetes. Profiled with immunoSEQ multiplex PCR; TCRdb holds only in-frame clones, not every one. This repertoire shows 600,000 to 750,000 clones, around 12% found once; its top ten account for around 0.12%. Sequenced input: naive CD4+ T cells from blood. The receptor source for this set is a man aged 30-40 years with type 1 diabetes. Both conserved end residues are part of each CDR3. Fields, in order: CDR3 length, V gene, clone size, J gene, D gene, CDR3 protein, CDR3 DNA. A D gene is named only where the DNA matches it firmly. Part of the rows lack a size; the others show once, few, many or a class for expanded clones.

>13|TRBV7-9|NA|TRBJ2-2|NA
CASSSRPTGELFF
TGTGCCAGCAGCTCACGTCCCACCGGGGAGCTGTTTTTT
>15|TRBV9|NA|TRBJ1-5|NA
CASSVGGGFNQPQHF
TGTGCCAGCAGCGTAGGTGGAGGGTTCAATCAGCCCCAGCATTTT
>14|TRBV11-3|once|TRBJ2-1|NA
CASSFRIGYNEQFF
TGTGCCAGCAGCTTTCGAATCGGTTACAATGAGCAGTTCTTC
>14|TRBV19|NA|TRBJ1-5|NA
CASSIRGGIQPQHF
TGTGCCAGTAGTATCAGAGGGGGTATTCAGCCCCAGCATTTT
>16|TRBV4-2|few|TRBJ2-4|NA
CASSQDPQAVNVIQYF
TGTGCCAGCAGCCAAGATCCCCAGGCGGTGAATGTCATTCAGTACTTC
>15|TRBV6-1|NA|TRBJ1-5|NA
CASSEWQGIPQPQHF
TGTGCCAGCAGTGAATGGCAGGGAATTCCTCAGCCCCAGCATTTT
>15|TRBV18|few|TRBJ2-5|NA
CASSPPALAGKTQYF
TGTGCCAGCTCACCTCCGGCGCTAGCTGGAAAGACCCAGTACTTC
>15|TRBV18|NA|TRBJ2-7|NA
CASSPTSDGTYEQYF
TGTGCCAGCTCACCGACCTCTGACGGAACCTACGAGCAGTACTTC
>12|TRBV9|few|TRBJ1-2|NA
CASSKESYGYTF
TGTGCCAGCAGTAAGGAATCCTATGGCTACACCTTC
>13|TRBV29-1|NA|TRBJ2-2|NA
CSVEGARPGELFF
TGCAGCGTTGAAGGTGCTCGGCCTGGGGAGCTGTTTTTT
>12|TRBV7-9|NA|TRBJ1-4|NA
CASSLLNEKLFF
TGTGCCAGCAGTCTCTTAAATGAAAAACTGTTTTTT
>15|TRBV5-1|few|TRBJ1-4|TRBD1
CASSLRTGGNEKLFF
TGCGCCAGCAGCCTCCGGACAGGGGGGAACGAAAAACTGTTTTTT
>13|TRBV4-2|NA|TRBJ2-2|NA
CASSQVGGGELFF
TGTGCCAGCAGCCAAGTCGGCGGGGGGGAGCTGTTTTTT
>14|TRBV5-4|NA|TRBJ1-2|TRBD1
CASSTGTGYDGYTF
TGTGCCAGCAGCACCGGGACAGGGTACGATGGCTACACCTTC
>15|TRBV29-1|NA|TRBJ2-7|NA
CSVDLQRSGTYEQYF
TGCAGCGTTGATCTCCAACGGTCAGGAACCTACGAGCAGTACTTC
>18|TRBV7-2|few|TRBJ1-6|NA
CASSPRVQASYLGSPLHF
TGTGCCAGCAGCCCACGCGTCCAGGCGTCCTACCTTGGTTCACCCCTCCACTTT
>13|TRBV4-3|NA|TRBJ2-3|NA
CASSQDTGPTQYF
TGCGCCAGCAGCCAAGATACAGGACCGACGCAGTATTTT
>11|TRBV30|NA|TRBJ2-1|NA
CAWSRDNEQFF
TGTGCCTGGTCCCGGGACAATGAGCAGTTCTTC
>15|TRBV18|NA|TRBJ1-5|NA
CASSPLEGSNQPQHF
TGTGCCAGCTCACCTCTCGAGGGGAGCAATCAGCCCCAGCATTTT
>12|TRBV28|few|TRBJ2-7|TRBD1
CASSLLGDRTHF
TGTGCCAGCAGTTTATTAGGGGACAGGACGCACTTC
>13|TRBV7-9|few|TRBJ1-1|NA
CASSLMAAREAFF
TGTGCCAGCAGCTTAATGGCGGCAAGGGAAGCTTTCTTT
>14|TRBV4-2|few|TRBJ1-1|NA
CASSRPDPNTEAFF
TGTGCCAGCAGCCGGCCCGATCCGAACACTGAAGCTTTCTTT
>15|TRBV28|few|TRBJ1-3|NA
CASGMGTSSGNTIYF
TGTGCCAGCGGCATGGGGACTAGCTCTGGAAACACCATATATTTT
>12|TRBV10-3|NA|TRBJ2-2|TRBD2
CASGLAPGELFF
TGTGCCTCGGGACTAGCTCCCGGGGAGCTGTTTTTT
>11|TRBV18|NA|TRBJ2-2|NA
CASSYTGELFF
TGTGCCAGCTCGTACACCGGGGAGCTGTTTTTT
>13|TRBV2|few|TRBJ2-5|NA
CASNGQGVETQYF
TGTGCCAGCAATGGGCAGGGAGTGGAGACCCAGTACTTC
>13|TRBV13|NA|TRBJ1-3|NA
CASSLAVLGTIYF
TGTGCCAGCAGCTTAGCTGTGCTGGGCACCATATATTTT
>12|TRBV7-2|NA|TRBJ2-2|NA
CASRPNTGELFF
TGTGCCAGCAGACCGAACACCGGGGAGCTGTTTTTT
>15|TRBV7-2|few|TRBJ2-5|NA
CASSRSQQGPETQYF
TGTGCCAGCAGTCGCAGCCAACAGGGCCCAGAGACCCAGTACTTC
>14|TRBV9|NA|TRBJ2-3|NA
CASSVGRSTDTQYF
TGTGCCAGCAGCGTAGGCCGGAGCACAGATACGCAGTATTTT
>17|TRBV15|few|TRBJ2-6|TRBD1
CATSRDRGLFGANVLTF
TGTGCCACCAGCAGAGACAGGGGGCTTTTCGGGGCCAACGTCCTGACTTTC
>13|TRBV7-3|NA|TRBJ2-1|NA
CASSLDSDNEQFF
TGTGCCAGCAGCCTGGACAGTGACAATGAGCAGTTCTTC
>16|TRBV7-8|few|TRBJ1-5|TRBD1
CASSLGGTGGNQPQHF
TGTGCCAGCAGCTTAGGAGGGACAGGAGGCAATCAGCCCCAGCATTTT
>14|TRBV5-1|few|TRBJ2-5|TRBD1
CASSQDRGRETQYF
TGCGCCAGCAGCCAGGACAGGGGGCGAGAGACCCAGTACTTC
>15|TRBV7-2|NA|TRBJ2-3|TRBD1
CASGPRGHSTDTQYF
TGTGCCAGCGGTCCTAGGGGGCATAGCACAGATACGCAGTATTTT
>14|TRBV7-2|NA|TRBJ2-5|TRBD2
CASSPPGGGETQYF
TGTGCCAGCAGCCCACCCGGGGGAGGGGAGACCCAGTACTTC
>12|TRBV29-1|NA|TRBJ1-5|NA
CSVTGSNQPQHF
TGCAGCGTGACAGGTAGCAATCAGCCCCAGCATTTT
>15|TRBV28|few|TRBJ2-1|TRBD2
CASSLSGGFYNEQFF
TGTGCCAGCAGTTTATCGGGGGGTTTTTACAATGAGCAGTTCTTC
>14|TRBV4-1|NA|TRBJ2-1|NA
CASSQEVAGNEQFF
TGCGCCAGCAGCCAAGAGGTGGCGGGGAATGAGCAGTTCTTC
>14|TRBV29-1|NA|TRBJ1-4|TRBD1
CSVDPGTGGGKLFF
TGCAGCGTTGATCCCGGGACAGGGGGTGGAAAACTGTTTTTT
>15|TRBV14|few|TRBJ1-2|NA
CASSLAGTNNYGYTF
TGTGCCAGCAGCCTCGCCGGGACGAATAACTATGGCTACACCTTC
>16|TRBV5-1|NA|TRBJ1-2|NA
CASSLAGNSQGYGYTF
TGCGCCAGCAGCTTGGCCGGGAACAGTCAAGGCTATGGCTACACCTTC
>9|TRBV29-1|many|TRBJ2-5|NA
CSVEETQYF
TGCAGCGTTGAAGAGACCCAGTACTTC
>14|TRBV7-2|NA|TRBJ2-4|NA
CASSTGTAKNIQYF
TGTGCCAGCAGCACGGGGACAGCCAAAAACATTCAGTACTTC
>16|TRBV27|NA|TRBJ1-6|NA
CASSTTDSRYESPLHF
TGTGCCAGCAGTACGACGGACAGTCGATACGAATCACCCCTCCACTTT
>11|TRBV6-6|NA|TRBJ2-5|NA
CASSYEGGEHF
TGTGCCAGCAGTTACGAGGGGGGCGAACACTTC
>14|TRBV30|NA|TRBJ2-1|NA
CAWTGRGKGGEQFF
TGTGCCTGGACAGGCAGGGGGAAGGGAGGTGAGCAGTTCTTC
>15|TRBV4-3|NA|TRBJ1-2|TRBD1
CATKPQGEDNYGYTF
TGCGCCACAAAACCCCAGGGGGAAGATAACTATGGCTACACCTTC
>13|TRBV30|few|TRBJ2-7|NA
CAWSRGSNYEQYF
TGTGCCTGGAGTAGGGGGAGCAACTACGAGCAGTACTTC
>13|TRBV14|NA|TRBJ2-3|NA
CASRGLTTDTQYF
TGTGCCAGCAGAGGACTAACCACAGATACGCAGTATTTT
>17|TRBV11-1|few|TRBJ2-7|TRBD1
CASSPSEGQGSFYEQYF
TGTGCCAGCAGCCCTAGCGAGGGACAGGGGTCATTCTACGAGCAGTACTTC
>15|TRBV2|NA|TRBJ2-7|TRBD2
CASMEKGLAAYEQYF
TGTGCCAGCATGGAGAAGGGACTAGCGGCATACGAGCAGTACTTC
>15|TRBV15|NA|TRBJ2-1|NA
CATSRVRGPSNEQFF
TGTGCCACCAGCAGAGTTCGGGGGCCAAGCAATGAGCAGTTCTTC
>14|TRBV19|few|TRBJ2-1|NA
CASSIDPQGKEQFF
TGTGCCAGTAGTATAGACCCCCAGGGGAAAGAGCAGTTCTTC
>17|TRBV9|few|TRBJ1-6|NA
CASSVDRAPAYNSPLHF
TGTGCCAGCAGCGTAGATAGGGCCCCGGCCTATAATTCACCCCTCCACTTT